The next 9 T cell receptor beta chains were all read from a single sample in a study of blood T cell repertoires in COVID-19. The repertoire was sequenced with immunoSEQ multiplex PCR; TCRdb's copy has only in-frame clones and lacks some. The sample consists of tens of thousands of clones, 55% to 70% of them appearing once. Sequencing was performed on peripheral blood. The receptor source for this set is a woman in her seventies with acute or convalescent COVID-19.

This clone has only one observation. The chain combines TRBV6-1 with TRBJ1-5; D is undetermined. CDR1 is MNHNS, CDR2 SASEGT, per germline. V dropped 1 base and J dropped 6 bases, with 16 bases sitting between them. This CDR3 is built from 16 residues. Written as DNA, the CDR3 is TGTGCCAGCAGTGAAGGTGCCGGGTTAGGCGTTCAGCCCCAGCATTTT. It encodes CASSEGAGLGVQPQHF.

This clone was picked up one time. The V call is TRBV14, the J call TRBJ2-7; D is unclear. Germline V CDR1 and CDR2: SGHDN, FVKESK. The CDR3 runs 14 residues. V lost 5 bases to trimming and J lost 1 base, with 12 bases between them. CDR3 bases: TGTGCCAGCAGCAAACTCTCAGGATCCTACGAGCAGTACTTC. Amino acids: CASSKLSGSYEQYF.

The V gene is TRBV19, the J gene TRBJ1-3, with 7 nucleotides matching TRBD1. The germline V gene encodes CDR1 LNHDA and CDR2 SQIVND (reference sequence). J was trimmed by 2 bases and V by 3 bases; bases with no gene match: 4. The CDR3 covers 15 residues. The CDR3 loop reads CASSMGTDAGNTIYF. CDR3 bases: TGTGCCAGTAGTATGGGGACAGACGCTGGAAACACCATATATTTT.

This clone was recorded once. The V call is TRBV5-1, the J call TRBJ1-2; possible D gene TRBD1, 5 bases. This CDR3 has 15 residues. V was clipped by 4 bases and J by 6 bases, with 19 bases between them. The V gene's germline CDR1 is SGHRS and CDR2 YFSETQ. CDR3: CASSRSGIIQDGYTF. In DNA form, the CDR3 reads TGCGCCAGCAGCCGCTCAGGTATAATACAGGATGGCTACACCTTC.

The J gene is TRBJ2-1, the V gene TRBV19; 10 bases agree with TRBD2. CDR3 length: 16 residues. V was pared by 10 bases and J by 4 bases, with 13 bases of the junction left unmatched. Germline lookup yields CDR1 LNHDA and CDR2 SQIVND (reference sequence). CDR3 sequence (DNA): TGTGCCACCATAGCGGGAGGCCCCCTGAATTACAATGAGCAGTTCTTC. Amino acids: CATIAGGPLNYNEQFF.

The V and J genes are TRBV5-4 and TRBJ2-7, with 8 bases that match TRBD1. This CDR3 comprises 15 residues. Germline assignment: CDR1 SGHNT and CDR2 YYREEE (reference sequence). V lost 4 bases and J lost 3; bases outside the gene matches: 9. In DNA, the CDR3 is TGTGCCAGCAGCCCGGAGGCGGGACAGGACTACGAGCAGTACTTC. Protein sequence: CASSPEAGQDYEQYF.

This clone was found a few times. The gene calls are TRBV19 and TRBJ1-1, with 7 positions matching TRBD1. The length of the CDR3 is 14 residues. Trimming at V came to 3 bases and at J to 7 bases, leaving 8 bases not matched to a gene. Germline CDR1 LNHDA, CDR2 SQIVND (reference sequence). In nucleotides, the CDR3 is TGTGCCAGTAGTATCCCCGGACAGGTGGATGAAGCTTTCTTT. This sequence encodes CASSIPGQVDEAFF.

The chain couples TRBV10-1 to TRBJ1-3; the D gene is possibly TRBD1 (5 bases). This CDR3 comprises 13 residues. V shed 6 bases and J shed 4 bases, with 10 bases lying between them. CDR1 WNHNN and CDR2 SYGVQD come from the germline V gene (reference sequence). The CDR3 loop is CASSRGDGNTIYF. The CDR3 coding sequence is TGCGCCAGCAGCCGGGGGGACGGAAACACCATATATTTT.

This clone was detected only a few times. The chain recombines TRBV5-5 with TRBJ2-7, with 8 bases identical to TRBD1. After removal of 3 bases from V and 3 bases from J, the junction contained 5 bases not matched to a gene. Germline V lookup: CDR1 SGHKS, CDR2 YYEKEE (reference sequence). The CDR3 spans 14 residues. The CDR3 reads CASSSRTGGYEQYF. The CDR3, as DNA: TGTGCCAGCAGCTCGAGAACAGGGGGCTACGAGCAGTACTTC.